Following are 11 T cell receptor beta chains from one sample sequenced in a study of T cells in Graves' hyperthyroidism and ophthalmopathy. From RNA transcripts, TCR beta CDR3 regions were amplified. First-round RT-PCR with HTBI primers amplified the TCR CDR3 region. TCRdb re-derived calls from the multiplex PCR reads in MiXCR, one entry per CDR3 protein. The sample lists roughly 720,000 distinct CDR3 sequences; roughly 17% were seen once. The sequenced material came from blood. All receptors come from a man aged 50 to 59 with Graves' hyperthyroidism.

In this sample, this clonotype turned up a few times. This rearrangement joins TRBV20-1 to TRBJ2-1; D unresolved. The germline gives CDR1 DFQATT, CDR2 SNEGSKA (reference sequence). Trimming removed 2 bases at V and 9 bases at J, with 8 bases between. The CDR3 spans 11 residues. The CDR3 DNA reads TGCAGTGCTAGACCAGCTGTTGAGCAGTTCTTC. Translating it yields CSARPAVEQFF.

This clonotype has a handful of counts. The CDR3 loop reads CASSGAGREVGIYGYTF. The CDR3 DNA reads as TGTGCCAGCAGCGGTGCTGGGAGGGAAGTGGGGATCTATGGCTACACCTTC. The V and J genes are TRBV9 and TRBJ1-2; D is unresolved. CDR3 length: 17 residues. Germline V gene sequence: CDR1 SGDLS, CDR2 YYNGEE. V was clipped by 3 bases and J by 4 bases, with 22 bases between them.

This clonotype showed up many times. This chain joins TRBV2 and TRBJ2-3, with unresolved D. With 2 bases removed from V and 0 bases from J, the gap between germline ends came to 6 bases. The length of the CDR3 is 14 residues. Germline V gives CDR1 SNHLY, CDR2 FYNNEI. This chain's CDR3 is CASSELLSTDTQYF. The DNA of the CDR3 is TGTGCCAGCAGTGAACTACTTAGCACAGATACGCAGTATTTT.

V is TRBV11-1 and J is TRBJ1-1; 7 nucleotides match TRBD1. CDR3 length: 13 amino acids. Germline V CDR1 and CDR2: SGHAT, FQDESV (reference sequence). Unmatched junction bases numbered 5, after V lost 5 bases and J lost 5 bases. The CDR3 nucleotides are TGTGCCAGCAGCCTGACAGGGAAAACTGAAGCTTTCTTT. Amino acid sequence: CASSLTGKTEAFF.

The table lists this clonotype with a few counts. This chain links TRBV20-1 with TRBJ2-3, with 9 bases fitting TRBD2. V was pared by 6 bases and J by 1 base, with 8 bases of the junction left unmatched. The CDR3 is made up of 15 amino acids. Germline V CDR1 and CDR2: DFQATT, SNEGSKA (reference sequence). The DNA of the CDR3 is TGCAGTGCCCGCGGGGGGGGTGGGGGCACAGATACGCAGTATTTT. It encodes CSARGGGGGTDTQYF.

A remark on this clonotype: One end of the junction does not line up with germline, which may come from a read error. As DNA, the CDR3 is TGTGCCAGCAGCTTATTGGGACAAGGGAGTTCACCCCTCCAGTTT. This codes for CASSLLGQGSSPLQF. The chain has TRBV7-3 and TRBJ1-6, with D perhaps TRBD1 (6 bases). This CDR3 has 15 amino acids. Looked up from germline, CDR1 is SGHTA and CDR2 is FQGTGA.

This clonotype was picked up many times. The rearrangement links TRBV6-1 to TRBJ2-7, with 10 bases lining up with TRBD1. J gave up 2 bases and V 6 bases, and 4 bases lay outside the gene matches. The CDR3 consists of 14 residues. The germline V gene encodes CDR1 MNHNS and CDR2 SASEGT. CDR3 DNA: TGTGCCAGCAGGTGGACAGGGGGGACCTACGAGCAGTACTTC. Translating gives CASRWTGGTYEQYF.

In this sample, this clonotype turned up many times. The CDR3 spells CASSFKNTEAFF. In DNA form, the CDR3 reads TGTGCCAGCAGTTTTAAGAACACTGAAGCTTTCTTT. The chain has TRBV12-3 or TRBV12-4 and TRBJ1-1; no definite D call. The CDR3 is 12 residues long. Trimming shortened V by 3 bases and J by 1 base, and 3 bases separated the two germline ends.

Remarks on this clonotype: Compared with germline, one end of the junction differs, possibly owing to a read error. The rearrangement joins TRBV29-1 to TRBJ2-6; perhaps TRBD2 as D (6 bases). The CDR3 has 9 residues. Germline CDR1 and CDR2: SQVTM and ANQGSEA. The CDR3 loop reads CSVGTPMTF. In nucleotides, the CDR3 is TGCAGCGTCGGGACTCCGATGACCTTC.

This clonotype was seen at least ten times. The chain carries TRBV5-1 and TRBJ1-1; 8 nucleotides match TRBD1. The junction had 5 bases not matched to a gene; V was cut back by 5 bases and J by 8 bases. Germline V gene lookup returns CDR1 SGHRS and CDR2 YFSETQ. This CDR3 is built from 12 residues. This CDR3 reads CASSSGQEEAFF. CDR3 DNA: TGCGCCAGCAGTTCGGGACAGGAGGAAGCTTTCTTT. The variable domain in full, completed from reference TRBV5-1 and TRBJ1-1, reads KAGVTQTPRYLIKTRGQQVTLSCSPISGHRSVSWYQQTPGQGLQFLFEYFSETQRNKGNFPGRFSGRQFSNSRSEMNVSTLELGDSALYLCASSSGQEEAFFGQGTRLTVV.

This clonotype occurred many times. This rearrangement joins TRBV7-3 to TRBJ2-1, with D possibly TRBD2 on 5 matching bases. This CDR3 has 19 residues. The V gene's germline CDR1 is SGHTA and CDR2 FQGTGA. V dropped 5 bases and J dropped 0 bases, with 23 bases sitting between them. CDR3 in amino acids: CASSPSQFRAGLSYNEQFF. The CDR3 nucleotides read TGTGCCAGCAGCCCATCTCAATTTCGGGCGGGCCTCTCCTACAATGAGCAGTTCTTC. The entire variable domain, with the rest obtained from reference TRBV7-3 and TRBJ2-1, is as follows: GAGVSQTPSNKVTEKGKYVELRCDPISGHTALYWYRQSLGQGPEFLIYFQGTGAADDSGLPNDRFFAVRPEGSVSTLKIQRTERGDSAVYLCASSPSQFRAGLSYNEQFFGPGTRLTVL.